Listed below are T cell receptor beta chains from one sample, sequenced in a study of blood T cells in healthy people across ages. TCRdb fed the 5' RACE reads into MiXCR, producing one record per CDR3 protein. The top ten hold about 6.3% of the sample, which has 1,500,000 or so distinct CDR3 sequences, 59% seen once. The specimen sequenced was blood. These receptors all come from a man aged 18 to 35 in good health. Both conserved end residues are trimmed from each CDR3. Part of the rows lack a size; the others show once, few, many or a class for expanded clones.

v_gene	j_gene	abundance	CDR3aa
TRBV7-9	TRBJ1-2	.	ASSRPPGEGYGYT
TRBV28	TRBJ2-1	few	ASSPGTEIYNEQF
TRBV14	TRBJ1-2	few	ASSQYGTYRYGYT
TRBV7-7	TRBJ2-5	.	ASSRGGSWYQETQY
TRBV5-1	TRBJ2-7	.	ASSLEEGFTYEQY
TRBV7-8	TRBJ2-7	.	ASSPSVDEQY
TRBV2	.	.	ASSVRQLIHEQY
TRBV11-2	TRBJ2-7	few	ASSLDQASSSEQY
TRBV29-1	TRBJ1-1	.	SVVRALDTEAF
TRBV25-1	TRBJ2-1	few	ASSDGDEQF
TRBV4-1	TRBJ2-3	.	ASSHGGDKPTDTQY
TRBV6-6	TRBJ2-4	.	ASSLQTDRLAKNIQY
TRBV20-1	TRBJ2-2	.	SARNLAWGNTGELF
TRBV6-6	TRBJ1-2	.	ASSYSPDRNYGYT
TRBV2	TRBJ1-4	.	ASSDQYGGRDEKLF
TRBV5-1	TRBJ1-2	.	ASSLEGQRHYGYT